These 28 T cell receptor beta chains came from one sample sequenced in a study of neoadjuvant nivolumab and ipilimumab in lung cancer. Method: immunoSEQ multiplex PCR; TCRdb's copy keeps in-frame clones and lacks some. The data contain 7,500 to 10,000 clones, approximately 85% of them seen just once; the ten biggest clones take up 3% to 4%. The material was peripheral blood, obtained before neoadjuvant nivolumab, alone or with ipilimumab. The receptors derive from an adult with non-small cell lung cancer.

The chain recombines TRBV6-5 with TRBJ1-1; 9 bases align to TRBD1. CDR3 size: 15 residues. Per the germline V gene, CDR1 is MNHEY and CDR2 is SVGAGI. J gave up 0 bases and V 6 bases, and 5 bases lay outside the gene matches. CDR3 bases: TGTGCCAGCAGCTCACAGGGGGCTATGAACACTGAAGCTTTCTTT. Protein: CASSSQGAMNTEAFF.

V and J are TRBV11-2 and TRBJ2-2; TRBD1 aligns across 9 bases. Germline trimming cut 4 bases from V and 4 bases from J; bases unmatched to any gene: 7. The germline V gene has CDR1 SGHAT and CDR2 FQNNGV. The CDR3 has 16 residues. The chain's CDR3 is CASSSYRGRGTGELFF. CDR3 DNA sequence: TGTGCCAGCAGCTCTTACAGGGGGCGAGGCACCGGGGAGCTGTTTTTT.

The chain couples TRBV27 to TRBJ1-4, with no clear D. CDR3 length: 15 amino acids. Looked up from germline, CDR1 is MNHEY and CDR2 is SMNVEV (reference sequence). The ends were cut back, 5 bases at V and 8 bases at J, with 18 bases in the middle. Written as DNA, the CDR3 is TGTGCCAGCAGTCAACGGGCCCTTCCTGGGGAAAAACTGTTTTTT. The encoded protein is CASSQRALPGEKLFF.

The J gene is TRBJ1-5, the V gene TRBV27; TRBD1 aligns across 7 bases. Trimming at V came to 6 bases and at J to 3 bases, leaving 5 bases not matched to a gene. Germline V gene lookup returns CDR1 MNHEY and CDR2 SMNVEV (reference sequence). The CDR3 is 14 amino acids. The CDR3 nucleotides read TGTGCCAGCAGGGGCGGGACAGTCAATCAGCCCCAGCATTTT. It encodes CASRGGTVNQPQHF.

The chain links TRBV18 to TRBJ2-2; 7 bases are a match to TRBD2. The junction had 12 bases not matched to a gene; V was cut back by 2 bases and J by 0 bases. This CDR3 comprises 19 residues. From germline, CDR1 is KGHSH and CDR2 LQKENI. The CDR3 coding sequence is TGTGCCAGCTCACCAGGCAGAATGGGGGGGTACGCGAACACCGGGGAGCTGTTTTTT. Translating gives CASSPGRMGGYANTGELFF.

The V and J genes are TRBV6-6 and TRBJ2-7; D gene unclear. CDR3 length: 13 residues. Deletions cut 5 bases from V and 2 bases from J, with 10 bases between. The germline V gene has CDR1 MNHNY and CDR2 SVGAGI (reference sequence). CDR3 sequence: CASSPSITYEQYF. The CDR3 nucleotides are TGTGCCAGCAGTCCCAGTATAACCTACGAGCAGTACTTC.

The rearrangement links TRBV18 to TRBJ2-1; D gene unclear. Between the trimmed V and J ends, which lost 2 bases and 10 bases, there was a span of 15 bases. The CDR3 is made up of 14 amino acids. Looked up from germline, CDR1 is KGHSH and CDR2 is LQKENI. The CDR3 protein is CASSPNPTLGEQFF. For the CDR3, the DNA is TGTGCCAGCTCACCAAACCCCACCCTGGGGGAGCAGTTCTTC.

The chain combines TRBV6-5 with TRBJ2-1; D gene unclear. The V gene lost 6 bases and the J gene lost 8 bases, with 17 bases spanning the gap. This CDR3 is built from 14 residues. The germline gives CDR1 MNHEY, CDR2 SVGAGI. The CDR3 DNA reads TGTGCCAGCAGCCCCGTGGGGATGGTGGATGAGCAGTTCTTC. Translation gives CASSPVGMVDEQFF.

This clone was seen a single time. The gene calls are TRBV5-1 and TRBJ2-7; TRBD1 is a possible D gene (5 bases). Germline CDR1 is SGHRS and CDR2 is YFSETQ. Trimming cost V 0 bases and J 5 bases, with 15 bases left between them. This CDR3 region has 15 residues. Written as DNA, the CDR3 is TGCGCCAGCAGCTTGGGTGCTAGGGGTATCCACGAGCAGTACTTC. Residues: CASSLGARGIHEQYF.

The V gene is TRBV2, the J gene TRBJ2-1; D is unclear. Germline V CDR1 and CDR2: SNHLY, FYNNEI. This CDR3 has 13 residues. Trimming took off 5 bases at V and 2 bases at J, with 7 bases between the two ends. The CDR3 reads CASSSDAYNEQFF. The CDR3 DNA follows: TGTGCCAGCAGTTCCGACGCCTACAATGAGCAGTTCTTC.

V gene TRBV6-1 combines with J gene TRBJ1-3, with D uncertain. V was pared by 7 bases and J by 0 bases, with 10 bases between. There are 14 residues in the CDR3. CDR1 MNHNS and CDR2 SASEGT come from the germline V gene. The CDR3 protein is CASNLAPSGNTIYF. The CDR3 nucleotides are TGTGCCAGCAATTTAGCACCCTCTGGAAACACCATATATTTT.

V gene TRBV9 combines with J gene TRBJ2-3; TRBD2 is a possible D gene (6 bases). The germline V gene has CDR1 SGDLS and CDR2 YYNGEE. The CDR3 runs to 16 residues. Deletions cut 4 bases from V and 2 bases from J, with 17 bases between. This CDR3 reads CASSRGGLAPTDTQYF. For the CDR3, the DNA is TGTGCCAGCAGCCGAGGAGGGCTAGCTCCCACAGATACGCAGTATTTT.

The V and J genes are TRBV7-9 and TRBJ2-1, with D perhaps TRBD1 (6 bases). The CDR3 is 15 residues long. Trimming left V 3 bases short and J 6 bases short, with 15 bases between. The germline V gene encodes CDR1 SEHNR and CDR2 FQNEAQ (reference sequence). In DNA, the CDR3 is TGTGCCAGCAGCTTGGACAAGGGGACAACCAATGAGCAGTTCTTC. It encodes CASSLDKGTTNEQFF.

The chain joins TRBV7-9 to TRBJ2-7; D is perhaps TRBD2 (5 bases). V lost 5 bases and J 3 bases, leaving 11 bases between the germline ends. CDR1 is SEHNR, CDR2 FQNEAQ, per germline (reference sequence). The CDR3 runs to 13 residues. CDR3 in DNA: TGTGCCAGCAGCCCATTGGGGAGCTACGAGCAGTACTTC. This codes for CASSPLGSYEQYF.

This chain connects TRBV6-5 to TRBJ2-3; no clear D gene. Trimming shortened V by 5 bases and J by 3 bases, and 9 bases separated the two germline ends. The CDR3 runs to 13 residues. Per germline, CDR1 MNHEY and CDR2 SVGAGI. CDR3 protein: CASSRSITDTQYF. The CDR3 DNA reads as TGTGCCAGCAGTCGCTCGATTACAGATACGCAGTATTTT.

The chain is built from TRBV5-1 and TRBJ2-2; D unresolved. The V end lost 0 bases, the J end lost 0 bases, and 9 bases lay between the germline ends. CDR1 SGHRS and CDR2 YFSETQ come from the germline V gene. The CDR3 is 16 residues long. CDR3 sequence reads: CASSLGPVANTGELFF. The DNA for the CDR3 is TGCGCCAGCAGCTTGGGTCCCGTGGCGAACACCGGGGAGCTGTTTTTT.

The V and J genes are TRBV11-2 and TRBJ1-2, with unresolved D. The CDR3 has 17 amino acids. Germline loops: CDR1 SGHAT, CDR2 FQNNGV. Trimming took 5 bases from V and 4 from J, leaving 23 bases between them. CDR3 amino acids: CASSPRTAEQSVYGYTF. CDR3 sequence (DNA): TGTGCCAGCAGCCCCCGGACGGCTGAACAGAGTGTCTATGGCTACACCTTC. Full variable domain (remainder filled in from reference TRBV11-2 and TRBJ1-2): EAGVAQSPRYKIIEKRQSVAFWCNPISGHATLYWYQQILGQGPKLLIQFQNNGVVDDSQLPKDRFSAERLKGVDSTLKIQPAKLEDSAVYLCASSPRTAEQSVYGYTFGSGTRLTVV.

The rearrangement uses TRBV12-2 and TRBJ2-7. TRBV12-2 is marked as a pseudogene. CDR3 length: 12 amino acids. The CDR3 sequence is CASRLDTYEQYF. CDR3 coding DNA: TGTGCAAGTCGCCTCGATACCTACGAGCAGTACTTC.

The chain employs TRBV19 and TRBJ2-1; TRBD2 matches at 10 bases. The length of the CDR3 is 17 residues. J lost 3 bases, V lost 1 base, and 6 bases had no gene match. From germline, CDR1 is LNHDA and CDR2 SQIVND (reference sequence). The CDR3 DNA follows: TGTGCCAGTAGTATAGGCCCTATAGCGGGAGGCTACAATGAGCAGTTCTTC. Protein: CASSIGPIAGGYNEQFF.

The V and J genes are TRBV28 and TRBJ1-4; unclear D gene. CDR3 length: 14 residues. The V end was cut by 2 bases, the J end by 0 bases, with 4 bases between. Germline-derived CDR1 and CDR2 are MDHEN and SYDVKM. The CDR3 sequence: CASSLPATNEKLFF. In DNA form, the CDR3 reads TGTGCCAGCAGTTTACCCGCAACTAATGAAAAACTGTTTTTT.

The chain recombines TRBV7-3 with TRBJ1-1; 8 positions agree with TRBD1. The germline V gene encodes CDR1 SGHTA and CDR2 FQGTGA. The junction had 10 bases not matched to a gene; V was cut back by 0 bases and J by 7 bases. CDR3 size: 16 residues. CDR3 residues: CASSLTSRGREVEAFF. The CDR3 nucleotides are TGTGCCAGCAGCTTAACTTCCAGGGGGCGCGAAGTTGAAGCTTTCTTT.

The CDR3 DNA is TGTGCCAGCAGCTTAGGGCTAGGCGGCTACAATGAGCAGTTCTTC. Its protein is CASSLGLGGYNEQFF. The chain recombines TRBV7-2 with TRBJ2-1; no clear D gene. The CDR3 totals 15 residues. Trimming shortened V by 1 base and J by 3 bases, and 10 bases separated the two germline ends. From germline, CDR1 is SGHTA and CDR2 FQGNSA.

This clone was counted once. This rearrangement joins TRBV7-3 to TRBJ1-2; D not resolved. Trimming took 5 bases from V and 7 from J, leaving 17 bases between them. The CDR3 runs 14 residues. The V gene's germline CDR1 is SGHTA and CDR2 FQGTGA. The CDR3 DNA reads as TGTGCCAGCAGCCCTAGAGAGGGAGGTGGTGGCTACACCTTC. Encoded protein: CASSPREGGGGYTF.

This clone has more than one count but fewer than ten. The CDR3 region is CASRRGGDMNTEAFF. In DNA, the CDR3 is TGTGCCAGCCGCAGGGGCGGGGACATGAACACTGAAGCTTTCTTT. This sequence joins TRBV19 and TRBJ1-1, with D perhaps TRBD1 (6 bases). This CDR3 spans 15 amino acids. V lost 9 bases and J lost 0, with 17 bases in between. From germline, CDR1 is LNHDA and CDR2 SQIVND (reference sequence).

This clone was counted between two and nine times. CDR3 in amino acids: CASSVLAGVANEQFF. The CDR3 region has the DNA TGTGCCAGCAGCGTCCTAGCGGGAGTAGCCAATGAGCAGTTCTTC. The rearrangement links TRBV7-6 to TRBJ2-1, with 10 nucleotides matching TRBD2. The CDR3 is 15 residues long. J gave up 6 bases and V 5 bases, and 7 bases lay outside the gene matches. The germline V gene has CDR1 SGHVS and CDR2 FNYEAQ.

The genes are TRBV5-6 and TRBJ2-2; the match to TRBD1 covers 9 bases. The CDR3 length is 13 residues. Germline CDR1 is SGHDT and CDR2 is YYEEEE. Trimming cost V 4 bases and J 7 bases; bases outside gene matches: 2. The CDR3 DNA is TGTGCCAGCAGCCAGGACAGGGGCGGGGAGCTGTTTTTT. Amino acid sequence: CASSQDRGGELFF.

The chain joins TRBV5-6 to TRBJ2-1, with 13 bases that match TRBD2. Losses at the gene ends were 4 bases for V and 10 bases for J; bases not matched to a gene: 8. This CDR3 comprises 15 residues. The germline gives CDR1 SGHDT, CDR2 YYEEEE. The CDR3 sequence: CASSIGTSGTGEQFF. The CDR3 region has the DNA TGTGCCAGCAGCATCGGGACTAGCGGGACGGGGGAGCAGTTCTTC.

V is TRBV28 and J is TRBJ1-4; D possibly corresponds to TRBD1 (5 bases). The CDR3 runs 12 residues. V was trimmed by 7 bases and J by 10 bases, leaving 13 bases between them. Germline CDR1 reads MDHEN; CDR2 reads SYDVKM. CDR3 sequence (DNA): TGTGCCAGCACCCCGGGGGGTCGAAAACTGTTTTTT. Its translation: CASTPGGRKLFF.